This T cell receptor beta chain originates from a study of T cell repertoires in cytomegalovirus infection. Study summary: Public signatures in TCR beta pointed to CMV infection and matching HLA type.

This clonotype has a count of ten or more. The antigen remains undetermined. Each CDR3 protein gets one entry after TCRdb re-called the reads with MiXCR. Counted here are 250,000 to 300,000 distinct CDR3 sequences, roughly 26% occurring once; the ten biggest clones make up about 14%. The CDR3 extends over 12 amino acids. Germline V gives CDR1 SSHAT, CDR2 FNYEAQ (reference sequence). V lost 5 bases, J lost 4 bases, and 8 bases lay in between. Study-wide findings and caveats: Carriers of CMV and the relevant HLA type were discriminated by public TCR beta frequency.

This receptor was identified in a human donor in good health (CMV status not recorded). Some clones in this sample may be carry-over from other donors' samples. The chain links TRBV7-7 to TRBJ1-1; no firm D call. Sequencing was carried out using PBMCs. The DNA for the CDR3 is TGTGCCAGCAGCCCGGTGGGCACTGAAGCTTTCTTT. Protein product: CASSPVGTEAFF.